This T cell receptor beta chain was sequenced in a study of blood T cell repertoires in COVID-19. Study-wide background: T cells, B-cell-depleted T cells, or PBMCs supplied cDNA or gDNA.

Profiled with immunoSEQ multiplex PCR; TCRdb holds only in-frame clones, not every one. The sample carries a few hundred thousand clones, roughly nine tenths recorded once. CDR1 and CDR2 from the germline V gene are MDHEN and SYDVKM. The CDR3 spans 17 residues. The V and J ends lost 6 bases and 3 bases respectively, with 18 bases between them. The sequencing sample was made of peripheral blood. The TCR was taken from a man aged 60 to 75 with acute or convalescent COVID-19. The rearrangement uses TRBV28 and TRBJ2-6; maybe TRBD1 (6 bases). The CDR3 region is CASRETGTNFGANVLTF. The CDR3 DNA reads as TGTGCCAGCAGAGAGACCGGGACAAACTTTGGGGCCAACGTCCTGACTTTC.